The 22 T cell receptor beta chains listed next were all sequenced from one sample in a study of cytomegalovirus exposure and HLA in healthy donors. It was with 60 Vbeta and 13 Jbeta primers that the PCR ran. Only in-frame clones appear in the TCRdb table, and some are missing; sequencing was by immunoSEQ multiplex PCR. This sample carries over 150,000 clones, 65% to 90% of them seen once, and the ten largest clones take approximately 1.2%. Sequences were obtained from PBMCs. Receptors were obtained from a girl aged 2 to 10 in good health and CMV-seropositive.

The chain couples TRBV19 to TRBJ1-1; D unresolved. The CDR3 covers 12 residues. The V gene's germline CDR1 is LNHDA and CDR2 SQIVND (reference sequence). V was trimmed by 4 bases and J by 6 bases, leaving 9 bases between them. CDR3 residues: CASSNTRAEAFF. The CDR3 nucleotides read TGTGCCAGTAGTAACACTAGGGCTGAAGCTTTCTTT.

V usage is TRBV2 and J usage is TRBJ2-1; TRBD2 might be the D (6 bases). V was trimmed by 8 bases and J by 10 bases, leaving 9 bases between them. In germline, CDR1 is SNHLY, CDR2 FYNNEI. This CDR3 spans 10 amino acids. CDR3 DNA sequence: TGTGCCAGCGGAGGGATCGAGCAGTTCTTC. Its translation is CASGGIEQFF.

This clone was observed a single time. The genes are TRBV30 and TRBJ1-2; TRBD1 might be the D (5 bases). The CDR3 contains 12 residues. CDR1 and CDR2 from the germline V gene are GTSNPN and SVGIG (reference sequence). V was trimmed by 5 bases and J by 1 base, leaving 8 bases between them. The CDR3 is CAWGAVNYGYTF. DNA of the CDR3: TGTGCCTGGGGGGCAGTTAACTATGGCTACACCTTC.

The rearrangement joins TRBV11-2 to TRBJ2-7; 12 bases line up with TRBD2. Germline CDR1 reads SGHAT; CDR2 reads FQNNGV. Trimming took 4 bases from V and 6 from J; bases not matched to a gene: 7. The CDR3 spans 15 residues. The CDR3 DNA follows: TGTGCCAGCAGCTCAGGACTAGCGGGAAATTGCGAGCAGTACTTC. As protein: CASSSGLAGNCEQYF. Full variable domain (missing parts from reference TRBV11-2 and TRBJ2-7): EAGVAQSPRYKIIEKRQSVAFWCNPISGHATLYWYQQILGQGPKLLIQFQNNGVVDDSQLPKDRFSAERLKGVDSTLKIQPAKLEDSAVYLCASSSGLAGNCEQYFGPGTRLTVT.

This chain links TRBV7-9 with TRBJ2-5; 11 bases map to TRBD2. Trimming cost V 0 bases and J 1 base; bases outside gene matches: 7. The CDR3 runs to 18 residues. Germline values: CDR1 SEHNR, CDR2 FQNEAQ (reference sequence). This CDR3 reads CASSLALGGTSGQETQYF. The CDR3 DNA follows: TGTGCCAGCAGCTTAGCCCTTGGCGGGACTAGCGGCCAAGAGACCCAGTACTTC.

The V gene is TRBV9, the J gene TRBJ1-3, with D possibly matching TRBD1 (5 bases). V lost 4 bases to trimming and J lost 6 bases, with 23 bases between them. CDR1 and CDR2 (germline): SGDLS, YYNGEE. The CDR3 is 17 amino acids. The CDR3 protein is CASSPSVLIGAVNTIYF. CDR3 DNA sequence: TGTGCCAGCAGCCCCTCTGTTCTTATTGGGGCGGTAAACACCATATATTTT.

This clone was counted only a few times. The chain is built from TRBV6-5 and TRBJ1-5; D remains ambiguous. The CDR3 loop spans 15 amino acids. Germline V CDR1 and CDR2: MNHEY, SVGAGI. V dropped 7 bases and J dropped 2 bases, with 15 bases sitting between them. The CDR3 region has the DNA TGTGCCAGCACTGTGGGATGGAGGGGCAATCAGCCCCAGCATTTT. Residues: CASTVGWRGNQPQHF.

This chain joins TRBV6-1 and TRBJ1-3; weak D call: TRBD1 (6 bases). Germline assignment: CDR1 MNHNS and CDR2 SASEGT. The CDR3 contains 17 residues. The V gene lost 2 bases and the J gene lost 1 base, with 15 bases spanning the gap. CDR3 nucleotides: TGTGCCAGCAGTGAACGGAGGCGGGGGCGATCTGGAAACACCATATATTTT. Translation gives CASSERRRGRSGNTIYF.

The chain carries TRBV6-5 and TRBJ2-7; D perhaps matches TRBD1 (6 bases). Trimming shortened V by 9 bases and J by 0 bases, and 12 bases separated the two germline ends. CDR3 length: 13 amino acids. Germline V CDR1 and CDR2: MNHEY, SVGAGI. The CDR3 sequence is CASRTEGSYEQYF. In DNA form, the CDR3 reads TGTGCCAGTAGGACAGAAGGCTCCTACGAGCAGTACTTC.

The chain employs TRBV7-2 and TRBJ2-7, with a possible D match to TRBD2 (5 bases). V lost 7 bases, J lost 3 bases, and 28 bases lay in between. Germline V CDR1 and CDR2: SGHTA, FQGNSA. The CDR3 is made up of 18 amino acids. In nucleotides, the CDR3 is TGTGCCAGCATGCGGATCGGGCTAGCAGACTCTTTCTACTACGAGCAGTACTTC. Residues: CASMRIGLADSFYYEQYF. Complete variable domain (other parts from reference TRBV7-2 and TRBJ2-7): GAGVSQSPSNKVTEKGKDVELRCDPISGHTALYWYRQSLGQGLEFLIYFQGNSAPDKSGLPSDRFSAERTGGSVSTLTIQRTQQEDSAVYLCASMRIGLADSFYYEQYFGPGTRLTVT.

The chain joins TRBV5-4 to TRBJ2-1; the D gene is possibly TRBD2 (5 bases). Between the trimmed V and J ends, which lost 3 bases and 0 bases, there was a span of 10 bases. The CDR3 covers 15 residues. Germline V gene lookup returns CDR1 SGHNT and CDR2 YYREEE (reference sequence). CDR3 residues: CASSSKSGSYNEQFF. DNA for the CDR3: TGTGCCAGCAGCTCCAAAAGCGGCTCCTACAATGAGCAGTTCTTC.

The genes are TRBV7-9 and TRBJ2-6; D may be TRBD2 (5 bases). V was pared by 3 bases and J by 0 bases, with 15 bases between. The CDR3 extends over 18 amino acids. Germline V gene lookup returns CDR1 SEHNR and CDR2 FQNEAQ (reference sequence). CDR3: CASSFPRGKVSGANVLTF. The CDR3, as DNA: TGTGCCAGCAGCTTCCCTCGGGGTAAAGTCTCTGGGGCCAACGTCCTGACTTTC.

The CDR3: CASAPPERGGETQYF. The CDR3 DNA is TGTGCCAGCGCCCCCCCCGAGCGGGGGGGAGAGACCCAGTACTTC. The gene calls are TRBV28 and TRBJ2-5; 10 nucleotides align to TRBD2. The CDR3 is 15 amino acids. Germline values: CDR1 MDHEN, CDR2 SYDVKM. Trimming cost V 8 bases and J 4 bases; bases outside gene matches: 10. Based on the CDR3 plus reference TRBV28 and TRBJ2-5, the full variable domain is DVKVTQSSRYLVKRTGEKVFLECVQDMDHENMFWYRQDPGLGLRLIYFSYDVKMKEKGDIPEGYSVSREKKERFSLILESASTNQTSMYLCASAPPERGGETQYFGPGTRLLVL.

V usage is TRBV4-1 and J usage is TRBJ1-3; possible D gene TRBD1, 5 bases. Germline loops: CDR1 MGHRA, CDR2 YSYEKL. The CDR3 spans 17 residues. Between the trimmed V and J ends, which lost 3 bases and 0 bases, there was a span of 15 bases. CDR3 region: CASSHRWGSSSGNTIYF. The DNA of the CDR3 is TGCGCCAGCAGCCACCGTTGGGGCTCTAGCTCTGGAAACACCATATATTTT.

This clone has only a few counts. The rearrangement joins TRBV6-6 to TRBJ1-4; no definite D call. The germline V and J ends were trimmed by 2 bases and 5 bases, with 9 bases remaining between them. Germline V gene data show CDR1 as MNHNY and CDR2 as SVGAGI (reference sequence). This CDR3 is 14 amino acids long. The CDR3 protein is CASSYRTGNEKLFF. CDR3 in DNA: TGTGCCAGCAGTTACAGGACGGGGAATGAAAAACTGTTTTTT.

This clone has a handful of counts. The chain joins TRBV5-1 to TRBJ2-7, with a weak D call TRBD1 (6 bases). The CDR3 runs to 12 residues. V lost 8 bases and J lost 1, with 10 bases in between. Germline V gene data show CDR1 as SGHRS and CDR2 as YFSETQ. The CDR3 sequence: CASQDSSYEQYF. CDR3 DNA: TGCGCCAGTCAGGACAGTTCCTACGAGCAGTACTTC.

This chain connects TRBV9 to TRBJ1-2; tentative D call: TRBD1 (5 bases). The CDR3 sequence is 13 residues long. CDR1 is SGDLS and CDR2 is YYNGEE in the germline V gene. The germline V and J ends were trimmed by 4 bases and 6 bases, with 13 bases remaining between them. CDR3: CASSFSAGDGYTF. The CDR3 coding sequence is TGTGCCAGCAGCTTTAGCGCGGGGGATGGCTACACCTTC.

This clone was picked up one time. The chain carries TRBV28 and TRBJ1-1, with 9 bases that match TRBD1. V lost 6 bases to trimming and J lost 3 bases; unmatched junction nucleotides: 8. CDR1 MDHEN and CDR2 SYDVKM come from the germline V gene. This CDR3 is built from 15 residues. As DNA, the CDR3 is TGTGCCAGCAGACCTACTGGGACAGGGCACACTGAAGCTTTCTTT. It translates to CASRPTGTGHTEAFF.

This clone has a single count. The chain has TRBV5-1 and TRBJ2-7, with 9 bases matching TRBD2. The length of the CDR3 is 18 residues. Trimming cost V 4 bases and J 2 bases; bases outside gene matches: 16. The germline V gene encodes CDR1 SGHRS and CDR2 YFSETQ. The CDR3 region is CASSVWRTSENPPYEQYF. DNA of the CDR3: TGCGCCAGCAGCGTCTGGCGGACTAGCGAAAATCCCCCCTACGAGCAGTACTTC.

The chain combines TRBV4-1 with TRBJ2-1; D possibly corresponds to TRBD2 (5 bases). This CDR3 comprises 16 residues. Trimming removed 0 bases at V and 4 bases at J, with 13 bases between. Germline assignment: CDR1 MGHRA and CDR2 YSYEKL. The CDR3 coding sequence is TGCGCCAGCAGCCAAGAGGGCGGGTTCGGGTACAATGAGCAGTTCTTC. Its translation is CASSQEGGFGYNEQFF.

The chain carries TRBV2 and TRBJ1-1; 8 positions match TRBD1. This CDR3 contains 14 residues. CDR1 and CDR2 from the germline V gene are SNHLY and FYNNEI. V lost 6 bases and J lost 7; bases outside the gene matches: 10. The CDR3 nucleotides read TGTGCCAGCAGGACCTCGACAGGACAGGGTGAAGCTTTCTTT. Protein: CASRTSTGQGEAFF.

As DNA, the CDR3 is TGCGCCAGCAGCTTGGTTATGAACACTGAAGCTTTCTTT. Encoded protein: CASSLVMNTEAFF. V is TRBV5-1 and J is TRBJ1-1; D unclear. Trimming took off 0 bases at V and 0 bases at J, with 3 bases between the two ends. The CDR3 spans 13 residues. Germline V lookup: CDR1 SGHRS, CDR2 YFSETQ.